A selection of T cell receptor beta chains follows, all from one sample in a study of cytomegalovirus exposure and HLA in healthy donors. Profiling relied on immunoSEQ multiplex PCR, and the TCRdb table lists in-frame clones only, not all of them. This sample has about 190,000 clones, with more than 75% found just once. Sequencing input: PBMCs. The receptors come from a woman aged 45 to 65 in good health and CMV-seropositive. CDR3s include the opening cysteine and the closing phenylalanine or tryptophan. Each record gives: V gene, CDR3 protein.

V: TRBV7-8; CDR3: CASSLDRVVIEQYF
V: TRBV9; CDR3: CASSPPGLREKLFF
V: TRBV6-5; CDR3: CASSDSGDNSPLHF
V: TRBV4-3; CDR3: CASSQDRGKVYEQYF
V: TRBV7-2; CDR3: CASSLDREGIQYF
V: TRBV7-2; CDR3: CASSLIRAGSNTGELFF
V: TRBV2; CDR3: CASRIQGANYGYTF
V: TRBV18; CDR3: CASSPGGDNYGYTF
V: TRBV11-3; CDR3: CASSFIGGTEAFF
V: TRBV28; CDR3: CASSLSGAGGQETQYF
V: TRBV5-1; CDR3: CASILLAGATGELFF